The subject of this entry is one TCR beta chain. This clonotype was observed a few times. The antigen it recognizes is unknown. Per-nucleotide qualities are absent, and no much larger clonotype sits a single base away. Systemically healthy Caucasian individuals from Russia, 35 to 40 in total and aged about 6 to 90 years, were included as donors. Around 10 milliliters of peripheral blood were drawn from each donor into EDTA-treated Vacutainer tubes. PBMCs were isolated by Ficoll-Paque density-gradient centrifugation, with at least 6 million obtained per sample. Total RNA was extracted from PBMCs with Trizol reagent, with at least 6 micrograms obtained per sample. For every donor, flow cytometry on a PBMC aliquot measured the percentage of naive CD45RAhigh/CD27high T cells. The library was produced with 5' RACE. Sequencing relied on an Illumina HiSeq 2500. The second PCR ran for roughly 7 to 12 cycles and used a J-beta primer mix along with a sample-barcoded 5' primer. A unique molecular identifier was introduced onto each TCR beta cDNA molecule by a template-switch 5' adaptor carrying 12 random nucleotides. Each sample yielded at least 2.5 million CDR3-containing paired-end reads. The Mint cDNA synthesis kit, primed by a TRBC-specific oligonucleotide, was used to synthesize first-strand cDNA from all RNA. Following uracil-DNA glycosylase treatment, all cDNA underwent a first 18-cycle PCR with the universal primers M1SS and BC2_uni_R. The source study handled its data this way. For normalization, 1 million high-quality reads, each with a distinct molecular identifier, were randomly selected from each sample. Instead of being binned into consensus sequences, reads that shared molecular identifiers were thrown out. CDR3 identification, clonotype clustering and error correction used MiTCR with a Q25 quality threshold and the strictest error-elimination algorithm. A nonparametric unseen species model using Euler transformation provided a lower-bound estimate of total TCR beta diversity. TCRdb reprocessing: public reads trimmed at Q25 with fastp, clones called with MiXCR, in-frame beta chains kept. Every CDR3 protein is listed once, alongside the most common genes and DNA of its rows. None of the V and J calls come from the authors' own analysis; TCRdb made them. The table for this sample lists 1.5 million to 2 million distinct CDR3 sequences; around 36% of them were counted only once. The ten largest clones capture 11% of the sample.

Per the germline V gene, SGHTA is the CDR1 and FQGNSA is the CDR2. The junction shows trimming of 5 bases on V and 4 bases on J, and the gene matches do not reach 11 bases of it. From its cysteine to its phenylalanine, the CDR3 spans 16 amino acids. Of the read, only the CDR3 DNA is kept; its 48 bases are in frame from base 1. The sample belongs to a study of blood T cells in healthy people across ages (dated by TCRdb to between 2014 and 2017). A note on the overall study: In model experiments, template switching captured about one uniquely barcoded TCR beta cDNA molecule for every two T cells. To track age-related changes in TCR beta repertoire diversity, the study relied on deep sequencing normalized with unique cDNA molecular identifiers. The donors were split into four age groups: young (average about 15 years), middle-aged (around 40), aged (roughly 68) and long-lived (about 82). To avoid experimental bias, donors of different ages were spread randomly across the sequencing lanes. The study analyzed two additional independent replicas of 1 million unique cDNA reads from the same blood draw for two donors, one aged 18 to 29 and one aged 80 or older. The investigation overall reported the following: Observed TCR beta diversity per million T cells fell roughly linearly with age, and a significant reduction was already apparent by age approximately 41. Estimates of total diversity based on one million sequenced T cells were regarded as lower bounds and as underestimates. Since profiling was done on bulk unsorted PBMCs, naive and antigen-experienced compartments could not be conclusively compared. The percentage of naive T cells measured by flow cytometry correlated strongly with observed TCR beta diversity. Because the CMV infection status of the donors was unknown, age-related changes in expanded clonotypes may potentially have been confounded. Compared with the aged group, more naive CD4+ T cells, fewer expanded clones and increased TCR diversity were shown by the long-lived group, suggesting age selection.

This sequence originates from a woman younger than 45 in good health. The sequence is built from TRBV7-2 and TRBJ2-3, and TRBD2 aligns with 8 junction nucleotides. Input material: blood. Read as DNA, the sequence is TGTGCCAGCAGCCTAAATAGCGGGGAAAGCCCAGATACGCAGTATTTT. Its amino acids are CASSLNSGESPDTQYF.